The next 16 T cell receptor beta chains were all read from a single sample in a study of blood T cell repertoires in COVID-19. The table came from immunoSEQ multiplex PCR; TCRdb's copy has only in-frame clones and leaves some out. The table has 70,000 to 95,000 clones, about nine tenths seen once; the top ten hold 2% to 3%. Sequenced material: peripheral blood. Receptors originate from a man aged 45 to 65 with acute or convalescent COVID-19.

This clone appeared a single time. The chain is built from TRBV12-3 or TRBV12-4 and TRBJ1-5, with D unresolved. The CDR3 has 13 amino acids. V was pared by 7 bases and J by 4 bases, with 11 bases between. CDR3 residues: CASTQTRNQPQHF. Written as DNA, the CDR3 is TGTGCCAGCACTCAGACACGAAATCAGCCCCAGCATTTT.

This rearrangement joins TRBV7-2 to TRBJ2-7, with TRBD2 as a possible D gene (6 bases). Germline V lookup: CDR1 SGHTA, CDR2 FQGNSA. V was cut by 2 bases and J by 4 bases, with 9 bases left in between. The CDR3 is 13 residues long. For the CDR3, the DNA is TGTGCCAGCAGCTTAACTAGCAGATACGAGCAGTACTTC. This gives the protein CASSLTSRYEQYF.

This chain connects TRBV24-1 to TRBJ2-1; 9 nucleotides line up with TRBD1. V dropped 5 bases and J dropped 6; count of bases not matched to a gene: 7. The germline gives CDR1 KGHDR, CDR2 SFDVKD. The length of the CDR3 is 15 residues. The CDR3 loop is CATSGRTGARNEQFF. Here the CDR3 DNA reads TGTGCCACCAGTGGGAGGACAGGGGCGCGCAATGAGCAGTTCTTC.

The chain joins TRBV9 to TRBJ1-6; 7 bases fit TRBD1. The germline CDR1 and CDR2 sequences are SGDLS and YYNGEE. This CDR3 has 15 amino acids. V lost 4 bases, J lost 7 bases, and 8 bases stayed unmatched. This CDR3 reads CASSTTGTENSPLHF. The CDR3 nucleotides read TGTGCCAGCAGCACCACCGGGACAGAAAATTCACCCCTCCACTTT.

V usage is TRBV3-1 (or the pseudogene TRBV3-2) and J usage is TRBJ1-3; D is unclear. From germline, CDR1 is LGHDT and CDR2 YNNKEL (reference sequence). Trimming took 0 bases from V and 3 from J, leaving 15 bases between them. This CDR3 has 17 residues. This chain's CDR3 is CASSQDALGVIGNTIYF. Here the CDR3 DNA reads TGTGCCAGCAGCCAAGATGCCCTCGGGGTTATTGGAAACACCATATATTTT.

The chain is built from TRBV19 and TRBJ1-1; D is possibly TRBD1 (5 bases). The germline V and J ends were trimmed by 1 base and 5 bases, with 14 bases remaining between them. There are 15 residues in the CDR3. Germline lookup yields CDR1 LNHDA and CDR2 SQIVND (reference sequence). The CDR3 protein is CASSIAAGWLTEAFF. The CDR3, as DNA: TGTGCCAGTAGTATAGCGGCAGGGTGGTTGACTGAAGCTTTCTTT.

The chain has TRBV10-1 and TRBJ1-6; D uncertain. Germline V CDR1 and CDR2: WNHNN, SYGVQD (reference sequence). The CDR3 has 11 amino acids. V was trimmed by 10 bases and J by 8 bases, leaving 9 bases between them. The CDR3 here is CATPRDSPLHF. The CDR3 region has the DNA TGCGCCACCCCTCGGGATTCACCCCTCCACTTT.

The chain combines TRBV24-1 with TRBJ2-5, with D possibly TRBD1 on 6 matching bases. The CDR3 runs to 14 residues. Trimming shortened V by 3 bases and J by 5 bases, and 12 bases separated the two germline ends. The germline gives CDR1 KGHDR, CDR2 SFDVKD. The CDR3 DNA sequence: TGTGCCACCAGTGATCCGGGACACAGCGAGACCCAGTACTTC. Translating it yields CATSDPGHSETQYF.

This chain links TRBV28 with TRBJ2-7; the D is unclear. V lost 3 bases, J lost 7 bases, and 10 bases lay in between. CDR1 is MDHEN, CDR2 SYDVKM, per germline. The CDR3 is 12 residues long. CDR3 bases: TGTGCCAGCAGTTTCCCCACGGAGGAGCAGTACTTC. Residues: CASSFPTEEQYF.

This clone was counted only a few times. Other DNA sequences in this sample translate to the same CDR3. J is TRBJ2-1 and V is TRBV6-5, with 10 bases fitting TRBD1. The V gene end was trimmed by 6 bases and the J gene end by 2 bases; junction bases not matched to a gene: 4. CDR3 length: 15 residues. The germline CDR1 and CDR2 sequences are MNHEY and SVGAGI. CDR3 residues: CASSRGQGAYNEQFF. Here the CDR3 DNA reads TGTGCCAGCAGCCGTGGACAGGGGGCCTACAATGAGCAGTTCTTC.

This clone was found once. The chain carries TRBV5-1 and TRBJ2-5, with 8 bases lining up with TRBD2. This CDR3 is 14 amino acids long. V was pared by 0 bases and J by 7 bases, with 5 bases of the junction left unmatched. Germline CDR1 SGHRS, CDR2 YFSETQ. The CDR3, as DNA: TGCGCCAGCAGCTTGGCCCCCAGCGGGGGGACCCAGTACTTC. Its protein is CASSLAPSGGTQYF.

The rearrangement uses TRBV2 and TRBJ2-6, with D possibly being TRBD1 (5 bases). The CDR3 is 15 amino acids. V shed 7 bases and J shed 4 bases, with 14 bases lying between them. CDR1 and CDR2 (germline): SNHLY, FYNNEI. The CDR3 DNA follows: TGTGCCAGCATTCCAGGGCCGGAAGGGGCCAACGTCCTGACTTTC. It translates to CASIPGPEGANVLTF.

The chain carries TRBV28 and TRBJ2-7; a possible D gene is TRBD2 (7 bases). The CDR3 runs to 14 residues. CDR1 is MDHEN, CDR2 SYDVKM, per germline. The V gene lost 6 bases and the J gene lost 7 bases, with 19 bases spanning the gap. This CDR3 is CASRVGGAPHEQYF. The CDR3 DNA reads as TGTGCCAGCAGGGTTGGGGGGGCTCCTCATGAGCAGTACTTC.

The rearrangement links TRBV5-1 to TRBJ1-1, with D uncertain. CDR1 is SGHRS and CDR2 is YFSETQ in the germline V gene. This CDR3 has 13 amino acids. V was cut by 7 bases and J by 2 bases, with 12 bases left in between. CDR3 nucleotide sequence: TGCGCCAGCTCCGGACTGATTAACACTGAAGCTTTCTTT. This codes for CASSGLINTEAFF.

The gene calls are TRBV13 and TRBJ1-1, with 8 nucleotides matching TRBD1. The CDR3 covers 16 residues. In germline, CDR1 is PRHDT, CDR2 FYEKMQ (reference sequence). Trimming removed 5 bases from V and 1 base from J; junction bases left unmatched: 9. Here the CDR3 DNA reads TGTGCCAGCAGCCCACAGGGGGGTCAGCCGAACACTGAAGCTTTCTTT. Translated, it gives CASSPQGGQPNTEAFF.

The count of this clone is one. The V gene is TRBV5-4, the J gene TRBJ1-3, with 7 bases that match TRBD1. Germline-derived CDR1 and CDR2 are SGHNT and YYREEE (reference sequence). With 2 bases clipped from V and 4 bases from J, the junction kept 3 bases outside the gene matches. The CDR3 covers 14 residues. CDR3 nucleotides: TGTGCCAGCAGCTTACAGGGGCGCGGAAACACCATATATTTT. This encodes CASSLQGRGNTIYF.